The 32 T cell receptor beta chains listed next were all sequenced from one sample in a study of OX40 agonist ivuxolimab in advanced cancers. Repertoires were generated with immunoSEQ multiplex PCR, while TCRdb's copy carries only in-frame clones and drops some. Of approximately 74,000 clones listed, 90% are singletons. The starting material was CD4+ or CD8+ T cells sorted from blood, obtained in a trial of the OX40 agonist ivuxolimab. These TCRs come from an adult with an advanced solid tumor such as melanoma, head and neck, liver or kidney cancer.

This chain links TRBV5-1 with TRBJ2-6; TRBD1 might be the D (5 bases). The germline V gene encodes CDR1 SGHRS and CDR2 YFSETQ. The length of the CDR3 is 16 residues. Between the trimmed V and J ends, which lost 6 bases and 2 bases, there was a span of 15 bases. CDR3 nucleotide sequence: TGCGCCAGCACCGCGCGCGTGGGGCCTGGGGCCAACGTCCTGACTTTC. Amino acids: CASTARVGPGANVLTF. Using reference TRBV5-1 and TRBJ2-6 for the parts outside the CDR3, the full variable domain is KAGVTQTPRYLIKTRGQQVTLSCSPISGHRSVSWYQQTPGQGLQFLFEYFSETQRNKGNFPGRFSGRQFSNSRSEMNVSTLELGDSALYLCASTARVGPGANVLTFGAGSRLTVL.

The chain links TRBV28 to TRBJ2-1; 8 bases align to TRBD1. The CDR3 extends over 16 amino acids. The ends lost 7 bases at V and 7 bases at J; junction bases unmatched: 15. Germline CDR1 is MDHEN and CDR2 is SYDVKM. CDR3 residues: CASMLRSGQGRNEQFF. DNA for the CDR3: TGTGCCAGCATGTTAAGGTCCGGACAGGGAAGGAATGAGCAGTTCTTC. Variable domain in full (rest from reference TRBV28 and TRBJ2-1): DVKVTQSSRYLVKRTGEKVFLECVQDMDHENMFWYRQDPGLGLRLIYFSYDVKMKEKGDIPEGYSVSREKKERFSLILESASTNQTSMYLCASMLRSGQGRNEQFFGPGTRLTVL.

The chain employs TRBV5-1 and TRBJ2-5, with TRBD1 matching 10 bases. Germline CDR1 is SGHRS and CDR2 is YFSETQ. This CDR3 comprises 15 residues. The V and J ends lost 3 bases and 5 bases, in that order; junction bases with no gene match: 7. CDR3 bases: TGCGCCAGCAGCTGGGGGGACAGGGGAGAGGAGACCCAGTACTTC. This sequence encodes CASSWGDRGEETQYF. The full variable domain, completed using reference TRBV5-1 and TRBJ2-5, is KAGVTQTPRYLIKTRGQQVTLSCSPISGHRSVSWYQQTPGQGLQFLFEYFSETQRNKGNFPGRFSGRQFSNSRSEMNVSTLELGDSALYLCASSWGDRGEETQYFGPGTRLLVL.

The chain carries TRBV29-1 and TRBJ2-7; 8 bases agree with TRBD2. The trim removed 6 bases at V and 0 bases at J, leaving 7 bases unmatched. The CDR3 sequence is 14 residues long. Germline-derived CDR1 and CDR2 are SQVTM and ANQGSEA. In nucleotides, the CDR3 is TGCAGCGTCCTATATAGCGGGATCTCCTACGAGCAGTACTTC. The encoded protein is CSVLYSGISYEQYF.

The J gene is TRBJ2-5, the V gene TRBV9, with D possibly TRBD1 on 5 matching bases. Between the trimmed V and J ends, which lost 1 base and 7 bases, there was a span of 17 bases. Germline lookup yields CDR1 SGDLS and CDR2 YYNGEE. The CDR3 has 15 residues. The CDR3 DNA is TGTGCCAGCAGCGTAAGTGACCTAAAAAGGGGGACCCAGTACTTC. This encodes CASSVSDLKRGTQYF.

The V and J genes are TRBV7-3 and TRBJ2-1; a possible D gene is TRBD2 (5 bases). The V gene lost 3 bases and the J gene lost 13 bases, with 16 bases spanning the gap. Germline V gene data show CDR1 as SGHTA and CDR2 as FQGTGA. The CDR3 spans 13 residues. The CDR3 spells CASSFGPQEGQFF. CDR3 sequence (DNA): TGTGCCAGCAGCTTCGGGCCCCAAGAGGGACAGTTCTTC.

The genes are TRBV5-1 and TRBJ1-1; no definite D call. This CDR3 comprises 13 residues. From germline, CDR1 is SGHRS and CDR2 YFSETQ. Between the trimmed V and J ends, which lost 2 bases and 0 bases, there was a span of 5 bases. CDR3 sequence (DNA): TGCGCCAGCAGCTTTCGAGTGAACACTGAAGCTTTCTTT. Translating it yields CASSFRVNTEAFF.

This clone has only one observation. V and J are TRBV27 and TRBJ1-5; a possible D gene is TRBD1 (5 bases). Germline CDR1 and CDR2: MNHEY and SMNVEV (reference sequence). This CDR3 has 15 amino acids. Trimming removed 6 bases from V and 5 bases from J, with 17 bases in between. The CDR3 loop reads CASSPGTGADQPQHF. CDR3 DNA sequence: TGTGCCAGCAGCCCAGGGACCGGGGCCGATCAGCCCCAGCATTTT.

The rearrangement uses TRBV5-1 and TRBJ1-4; no clear D. Trimming stripped 0 bases from V and 8 bases from J, with 8 bases between. Germline V gene data show CDR1 as SGHRS and CDR2 as YFSETQ. The CDR3 is 13 amino acids. The CDR3 is CASSLADREKLFF. Here the CDR3 DNA reads TGCGCCAGCAGCTTGGCAGATAGAGAAAAACTGTTTTTT.

This rearrangement joins TRBV9 to TRBJ2-3, with TRBD2 identical over 13 bases. The germline gives CDR1 SGDLS, CDR2 YYNGEE. After removal of 2 bases from V and 5 bases from J, the junction contained 11 bases not matched to a gene. The CDR3 has 18 residues. CDR3 sequence reads: CASSVQLAGGPGLDTQYF. Here the CDR3 DNA reads TGTGCCAGCAGCGTTCAACTAGCGGGAGGGCCCGGGTTAGATACGCAGTATTTT.

The CDR3 protein is CASSTGPTQKTQYF. The CDR3 DNA sequence: TGTGCCAGCAGTACCGGGCCCACCCAGAAGACCCAGTACTTC. V usage is TRBV2 and J usage is TRBJ2-5; D unclear. The CDR3 is 14 residues long. The germline CDR1 and CDR2 sequences are SNHLY and FYNNEI. V was trimmed by 5 bases and J by 6 bases, leaving 16 bases between them.

The chain joins TRBV7-8 to TRBJ1-1, with unresolved D. V lost 1 base to trimming and J lost 0 bases, with 6 bases between them. The CDR3 runs 14 residues. Germline values: CDR1 SGHVS, CDR2 FQNEAQ. The CDR3 DNA is TGTGCCAGCAGCTTAGTGGCATTGAACACTGAAGCTTTCTTT. The encoded protein is CASSLVALNTEAFF.

This sequence joins TRBV12-5 and TRBJ2-3; D call uncertain. This CDR3 is 11 amino acids long. Germline V gene data show CDR1 as LGHNT and CDR2 as FRNRAP. V dropped 6 bases and J dropped 3 bases, with 4 bases sitting between them. This CDR3 is CASGLTDTQYF. The CDR3 DNA reads TGTGCTAGTGGGCTAACAGATACGCAGTATTTT.

The chain has TRBV11-2 and TRBJ2-2; weak D call: TRBD1 (5 bases). Trimming stripped 0 bases from V and 2 bases from J, with 7 bases between. This CDR3 region has 15 residues. Germline V gene sequence: CDR1 SGHAT, CDR2 FQNNGV. CDR3 protein: CASSLEGANTGELFF. CDR3 coding DNA: TGTGCCAGCAGCTTAGAAGGGGCAAACACCGGGGAGCTGTTTTTT.

The rearrangement joins TRBV7-2 to TRBJ2-1, with 8 bases matching TRBD2. V lost 5 bases and J lost 3; bases outside the gene matches: 9. Per germline, CDR1 SGHTA and CDR2 FQGNSA. The CDR3 runs 16 residues. CDR3 bases: TGTGCCAGCAGCACAAGGACTAGCTGGAACTACAATGAGCAGTTCTTC. Encoded protein: CASSTRTSWNYNEQFF.

This rearrangement joins TRBV14 to TRBJ1-2, with D maybe TRBD1 (5 bases). The V end was cut by 1 base, the J end by 6 bases, with 12 bases between. This CDR3 region has 14 residues. From germline, CDR1 is SGHDN and CDR2 FVKESK. CDR3 sequence reads: CASSQVWGADGYTF. The CDR3 DNA is TGTGCCAGCAGCCAAGTGTGGGGCGCGGATGGCTACACCTTC.

Notes on this clone: Because the CDR3's place on the DNA is in doubt, the DNA is left out and the CDR3 is given as listed by TCRdb. The V and J genes are TRBV12-2 and TRBJ2-6. TRBV12-2 is recorded as a pseudogene. From its first to its last residue, the CDR3 has 17 amino acids. The CDR3 protein is CASRLPPVGNGANVLTF.

The V call is TRBV28, the J call TRBJ2-7; no clear D gene. Germline V gene sequence: CDR1 MDHEN, CDR2 SYDVKM. The CDR3 totals 13 residues. Trimming removed 3 bases at V and 2 bases at J, with 8 bases between. The CDR3 bases are TGTGCCAGCAGTTTGCTCTCCACCTACGAGCAGTACTTC. This codes for CASSLLSTYEQYF. Full variable domain (outside the CDR3, taken from reference TRBV28 and TRBJ2-7): DVKVTQSSRYLVKRTGEKVFLECVQDMDHENMFWYRQDPGLGLRLIYFSYDVKMKEKGDIPEGYSVSREKKERFSLILESASTNQTSMYLCASSLLSTYEQYFGPGTRLTVT.

The genes are TRBV7-3 and TRBJ2-3; D call uncertain. The V gene lost 6 bases and the J gene lost 0 bases, with 10 bases spanning the gap. Looked up from germline, CDR1 is SGHTA and CDR2 is FQGTGA. This CDR3 is built from 14 residues. CDR3 sequence reads: CASSVHPSTDTQYF. The CDR3 region has the DNA TGTGCCAGCAGTGTGCACCCTAGCACAGATACGCAGTATTTT.

The sample holds one count of this clone. The CDR3 reads CASRRTSGKRYNEQFF. The CDR3 DNA is TGTGCAAGTCGACGGACTAGCGGGAAAAGGTACAATGAGCAGTTCTTC. The chain joins TRBV12-2 to TRBJ2-1; TRBD2 is the table's D call, not checked against the DNA. TRBV12-2 is marked as a pseudogene. The CDR3 loop spans 16 amino acids.

The chain uses TRBV9 and TRBJ2-5; D is unclear. Trimming shortened V by 0 bases and J by 7 bases, and 7 bases separated the two germline ends. This CDR3 spans 12 amino acids. CDR1 and CDR2 (germline): SGDLS, YYNGEE. The CDR3 DNA reads TGTGCCAGCAGCGTAGAGGGCGGGACCCAGTACTTC. Protein: CASSVEGGTQYF.

The chain links TRBV5-1 to TRBJ1-1; no definite D call. The CDR3 is 14 residues long. CDR1 SGHRS and CDR2 YFSETQ come from the germline V gene. Trimming stripped 0 bases from V and 0 bases from J, with 6 bases between. This chain's CDR3 is CASSLDAMNTEAFF. The CDR3 region has the DNA TGCGCCAGCAGCTTGGATGCCATGAACACTGAAGCTTTCTTT.

This clone has only a few counts. The chain uses TRBV19 and TRBJ1-2, with D hard to call. CDR1 LNHDA and CDR2 SQIVND come from the germline V gene (reference sequence). The CDR3 spans 13 residues. Deletions cut 3 bases from V and 2 bases from J, with 7 bases between. The CDR3 DNA is TGTGCCAGTAGTATTCAACGGAACTATGGCTACACCTTC. Encoded protein: CASSIQRNYGYTF.

The chain links TRBV19 to TRBJ1-2; TRBD1 matches at 10 bases. Looked up from germline, CDR1 is LNHDA and CDR2 is SQIVND (reference sequence). V shed 3 bases, J shed 4 bases, and the junction held 5 bases outside the gene matches. The CDR3 spans 15 residues. The CDR3 region is CASSIPGQGIYGYTF. Written as DNA, the CDR3 is TGTGCCAGTAGTATTCCGGGACAGGGGATCTATGGCTACACCTTC. The complete variable domain, with remaining parts taken from reference TRBV19 and TRBJ1-2, reads DGGITQSPKYLFRKEGQNVTLSCEQNLNHDAMYWYRQDPGQGLRLIYYSQIVNDFQKGDIAEGYSVSREKKESFPLTVTSAQKNPTAFYLCASSIPGQGIYGYTFGSGTRLTVV.

The chain combines TRBV4-1 with TRBJ2-6; either TRBD1 or TRBD2 may fit D (7 bases each). The CDR3 runs to 18 residues. Germline CDR1 reads MGHRA; CDR2 reads YSYEKL. V was trimmed by 11 bases and J by 1 base, leaving 24 bases between them. CDR3 region: CASRGGGESLSGANVLTF. CDR3 coding DNA: TGCGCCTCTCGGGGAGGGGGCGAGAGTCTTTCTGGGGCCAACGTCCTGACTTTC.

The V gene is TRBV10-3, the J gene TRBJ1-2, with TRBD1 matching 10 bases. CDR3 length: 12 residues. Germline trimming cut 7 bases from V and 6 bases from J; bases unmatched to any gene: 2. Germline V gene sequence: CDR1 ENHRY, CDR2 SYGVKD. The CDR3, as DNA: TGTGCCATCATGGGACAGGGGAATGGCTACACCTTC. This gives the protein CAIMGQGNGYTF.

As for this clone: One end of the junction does not line up with germline, which may come from a read error. The chain uses TRBV4-3 and TRBJ2-5; a weak D match, TRBD2 (6 bases). The CDR3 has 15 residues. Germline V gene data show CDR1 as LGHNA and CDR2 as YSLEER. CDR3 loop: CARSQEGLLQETQYF. The DNA of the CDR3 is TGCGCCCGCAGCCAAGAGGGACTTTTACAAGAGACCCAGTACTTC.

The V gene is TRBV11-3, the J gene TRBJ2-3; 8 bases agree with TRBD1. This CDR3 has 16 residues. V dropped 5 bases and J dropped 2; count of bases not matched to a gene: 9. Germline lookup yields CDR1 SGHNT and CDR2 YENEEA. CDR3 DNA: TGTGCCAGCAGCGCCCGAAGGACAGGGACCACAGATACGCAGTATTTT. Amino acid sequence: CASSARRTGTTDTQYF.

The chain uses TRBV20-1 and TRBJ2-3; D is unclear. The germline V and J ends were trimmed by 8 bases and 3 bases, with 9 bases remaining between them. The CDR3 consists of 11 residues. Germline V CDR1 and CDR2: DFQATT, SNEGSKA (reference sequence). The CDR3 sequence: CSFQPTDTQYF. The CDR3 DNA reads as TGCAGTTTTCAACCAACAGATACGCAGTATTTT.

This clone appeared a few times. The chain is built from TRBV7-9 and TRBJ2-1; a possible D gene is TRBD2 (6 bases). The CDR3 sequence is 15 residues long. V was shortened by 1 base and J by 3 bases, with 10 bases between the two germline ends. Germline loops: CDR1 SEHNR, CDR2 FQNEAQ (reference sequence). This CDR3 reads CASSLGSSDYNEQFF. The DNA for the CDR3 is TGTGCCAGCAGCTTAGGGTCTAGCGACTACAATGAGCAGTTCTTC.

The V and J genes are TRBV7-3 and TRBJ2-2, with 8 positions matching TRBD1. The ends lost 2 bases at V and 2 bases at J; junction bases unmatched: 7. There are 17 residues in the CDR3. Germline V gene lookup returns CDR1 SGHTA and CDR2 FQGTGA. The CDR3 region has the DNA TGTGCCAGCAGCTTACGACGGGGACAGGATAACACCGGGGAGCTGTTTTTT. Its protein is CASSLRRGQDNTGELFF.

This rearrangement joins TRBV7-2 to TRBJ2-3; 10 nucleotides agree with TRBD2. J lost 5 bases, V lost 4 bases, and 9 bases had no gene match. Germline values: CDR1 SGHTA, CDR2 FQGNSA. The CDR3 extends over 16 amino acids. For the CDR3, the DNA is TGTGCCAGCAGCTCGCAACCGGGACTAGCGAAAGATACGCAGTATTTT. This gives the protein CASSSQPGLAKDTQYF.